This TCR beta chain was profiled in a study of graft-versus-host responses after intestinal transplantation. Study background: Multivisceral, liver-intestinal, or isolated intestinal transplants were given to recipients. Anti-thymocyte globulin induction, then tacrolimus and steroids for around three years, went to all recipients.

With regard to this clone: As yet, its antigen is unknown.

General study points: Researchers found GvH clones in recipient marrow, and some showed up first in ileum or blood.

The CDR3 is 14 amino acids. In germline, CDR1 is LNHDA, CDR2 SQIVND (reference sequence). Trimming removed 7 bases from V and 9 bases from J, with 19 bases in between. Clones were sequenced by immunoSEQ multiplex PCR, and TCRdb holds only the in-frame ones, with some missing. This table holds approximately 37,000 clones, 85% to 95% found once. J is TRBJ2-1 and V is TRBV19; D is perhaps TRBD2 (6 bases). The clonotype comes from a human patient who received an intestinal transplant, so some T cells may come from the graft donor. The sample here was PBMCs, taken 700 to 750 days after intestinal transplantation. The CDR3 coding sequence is TGTGCCAGTACCGCGGGGTACAGAGGAGCTGAGCAGTTCTTC. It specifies CASTAGYRGAEQFF.